This T cell receptor beta chain emerged from a study of blood T cell repertoires in COVID-19 (dated by TCRdb to 2020 to 2021). For the study in its entirety: Collaborator samples came from the United States, Italy and Spain and covered acute and convalescent phases of COVID-19. The prospective study material was composed of cDNA or gDNA derived from T cells, B-cell-depleted T cells, or PBMCs. The repertoires were released in a freely available public database meant as a resource for research on the immune response to SARS-CoV-2. Deeply sampled blood TCRbeta repertoires from subjects exposed to, actively infected with, or recovered from COVID-19 were included in the dataset. Nearly every sample came with metadata listing a de-identified subject ID, COVID-19 status, age in years and sex. HLA class I and class II types, where available, came from metadata supplied by the sample provider rather than from assay-based typing. The samples were drawn from two sources: the first 160 participants of the ongoing ImmuneRACE study, and 1,254 subjects contributed by 6 global collaborators.

General conclusions and limits of the study: The quantity of clinical and demographic metadata differed by source and by participant and was supplied without curation.

Relative to germline, V is missing 4 bases and J is missing 3 bases, with 4 bases of the junction outside any gene match. The CDR3 measures 15 amino acids from cysteine to phenylalanine. Only CDR3 DNA is held: 45 bases, read in frame from base 1. The germline V gene (reference sequence) gives CDR1 as LNHDA and CDR2 as SQIVND. One collaborating source in Seattle enrolled patients while the patients were actively infected and followed the patients over time throughout the course of disease. Each collaborating institution followed its own protocols to collect whole blood in K2EDTA tubes. For TCRbeta analysis, collaborators shipped samples as frozen whole blood, isolated PBMCs, or DNA extracted from either of those sample types. The immunoSEQ Assay, a bias-controlled multiplex PCR, was used to amplify TCRbeta CDR3 regions from genomic DNA. Turning to the authors' computational methods: Within the assay, amplification of reference gene primers was used to estimate how many nucleated cells each sample contained. To quantify the absolute abundance of each unique TCRbeta CDR3 rearrangement, sequence reads were collapsed and filtered. For each sample, productive Simpson clonality was calculated as the square root of Simpson's diversity index over productive rearrangements. TCRdb limited this immuneACCESS table to in-frame rearrangements with V and J called. A share of clones is missing; checked studies link under half to unresolved V genes, and the rest is unexplained. The DNA gave D and trimming, while V, J and clone size come from that table. The sample profile shows some 200,000 clones; 85% to 95% of them were found once. Around 0.8% of the sample is taken by the ten largest.

About this clone: The antigen this receptor binds is unknown. No per-base quality is available; no much larger clone lies one base away.

This receptor chain uses TRBV19 and TRBJ1-5; 9 nucleotides in the junction match TRBD1. This sequence was found in a man younger than 40 with COVID-19, enrolled during active disease. The specimen sequenced was peripheral blood. DNA sequence: TGTGCCAGTAGTAGACAGGGGGGAATCAATCAGCCCCAGCATTTT. This translates into CASSRQGGINQPQHF.